The 12 T cell receptor beta chains presented below share a single source sample, sequenced in a study of blood T cells in healthy people across ages. Primers used in a second PCR of roughly 6 to 11 cycles were a sample-barcoded 5' primer and a J-beta primer mix. Each CDR3 protein is one row after TCRdb ran MiXCR on the 5' RACE reads. The sample yields around 1,000,000 distinct CDR3 sequences, less than 25% seen once. These data were likewise used in another study, on T cells of mothers and their children.

The sample taken for sequencing was blood. The origin of the receptors is a girl aged 2-10 years in good health.

This chain links TRBV20-1 with TRBJ2-3; 12 nucleotides agree with TRBD2. Germline V gene data show CDR1 as DFQATT and CDR2 as SNEGSKA (reference sequence). V trimming: 7 bases; J trimming: 4 bases; junction bases outside the gene matches: 6. This CDR3 is 14 amino acids long. The CDR3 DNA follows: TGCAGTGTAATAACTAGCGGGAGGTCAGATACGCAGTATTTT. Residues: CSVITSGRSDTQYF.

The V call is TRBV6-5, the J call TRBJ2-1; either TRBD1 or TRBD2 may supply D (5 bases each). The V gene's germline CDR1 is MNHEY and CDR2 SVGAGI. The CDR3 is 12 residues long. The V and J ends lost 2 bases and 12 bases respectively, with 11 bases between them. The CDR3 nucleotides read TGTGCCAGCAGTTACGGGGGTAGCTCGCAGTTCTTC. Amino acids: CASSYGGSSQFF.

This chain uses TRBV29-1 with TRBJ2-1; no clear D. This CDR3 contains 12 residues. Germline CDR1 and CDR2: SQVTM and ANQGSEA. Trimming stripped 6 bases from V and 8 bases from J, with 14 bases between. The CDR3, as DNA: TGCAGCGTCGTGTTCAGTCTGTATGAGCAGTTCTTC. Translation: CSVVFSLYEQFF.

This clonotype appeared a few times. The chain employs TRBV7-9 and TRBJ2-7; D is unclear. Germline-derived CDR1 and CDR2 are SEHNR and FQNEAQ (reference sequence). This CDR3 spans 15 amino acids. Trimming shortened V by 2 bases and J by 3 bases, and 14 bases separated the two germline ends. The CDR3 sequence: CASSLSSGVGYEQYF. CDR3 nucleotides: TGTGCCAGCAGCTTATCAAGTGGGGTTGGCTACGAGCAGTACTTC.

A few counts support this clonotype. The chain recombines TRBV29-1 with TRBJ2-5; D unclear. Trimming shortened V by 3 bases and J by 6 bases, and 20 bases separated the two germline ends. There are 15 residues in the CDR3. The germline CDR1 and CDR2 sequences are SQVTM and ANQGSEA. This chain's CDR3 is CSVDEAIGLQKTQYF. The CDR3 DNA is TGCAGCGTTGATGAGGCTATTGGCCTTCAGAAGACCCAGTACTTC.

V gene TRBV20-1 combines with J gene TRBJ2-5, with 8 nucleotides matching TRBD2. The CDR3 length is 15 residues. CDR1 and CDR2 from the germline V gene are DFQATT and SNEGSKA (reference sequence). The ends lost 3 bases at V and 1 base at J; junction bases unmatched: 7. CDR3: CSASVAGSGQETQYF. The CDR3 region has the DNA TGCAGTGCTAGCGTAGCGGGATCGGGCCAAGAGACCCAGTACTTC.

This chain joins TRBV29-1 and TRBJ2-7; 7 nucleotides match TRBD1. The J segment lost 3 bases and the V segment lost 7 bases, leaving 9 bases of the junction unmatched. Looked up from germline, CDR1 is SQVTM and CDR2 is ANQGSEA. The CDR3 length is 13 residues. The chain's CDR3 is CSATDRVHYEQYF. The CDR3, as DNA: TGCAGCGCCACAGACAGGGTACACTACGAGCAGTACTTC.

The J gene is TRBJ1-4, the V gene TRBV29-1, with 7 bases matching TRBD1. Looked up from germline, CDR1 is SQVTM and CDR2 is ANQGSEA. The CDR3 consists of 13 residues. V dropped 4 bases and J dropped 5; count of bases not matched to a gene: 4. The CDR3 protein is CSVVRGQNEKLFF. The CDR3 DNA is TGCAGCGTTGTAAGGGGACAGAATGAAAAACTGTTTTTT.

This clonotype was counted between two and nine times. The rearrangement joins TRBV6-1 to TRBJ1-2; D is undetermined. The CDR3 length is 13 residues. Germline-derived CDR1 and CDR2 are MNHNS and SASEGT. V shed 5 bases and J shed 6 bases, with 13 bases lying between them. CDR3: CASSPGPGDGYTF. In DNA, the CDR3 is TGTGCCAGCAGTCCAGGACCGGGCGATGGCTACACCTTC.

CDR3 region: CASSVFRTGPADTQYF. In DNA form, the CDR3 reads TGTGCCAGCAGTGTTTTCCGGACCGGCCCCGCAGATACGCAGTATTTT. The gene calls are TRBV2 and TRBJ2-3; D is ambiguous. Germline V gene data show CDR1 as SNHLY and CDR2 as FYNNEI. Between the trimmed V and J ends, which lost 4 bases and 4 bases, there was a span of 18 bases. This CDR3 is built from 16 residues.

This clonotype has a handful of counts. The chain employs TRBV12-3 or TRBV12-4 and TRBJ1-1; D is uncertain. The CDR3 is 13 residues long. Between the trimmed V and J ends, which lost 2 bases and 0 bases, there was a span of 4 bases. Here the CDR3 reads CASSLQMNTEAFF. The CDR3 nucleotides are TGTGCCAGCAGTTTACAGATGAACACTGAAGCTTTCTTT.

The V and J genes are TRBV11-3 and TRBJ1-4; D is uncertain. The CDR3 sequence is 13 residues long. Trimming shortened V by 5 bases and J by 15 bases, and 19 bases separated the two germline ends. In germline, CDR1 is SGHNT, CDR2 YENEEA. In nucleotides, the CDR3 is TGTGCCAGCAGCCCTTCTTTCGGGTCGCCAATGTTTTTT. It specifies CASSPSFGSPMFF.